The 9 T cell receptor beta chains given below trace back to one sample, sequenced in a study of blood T cell repertoires in COVID-19. Only in-frame clones appear in the TCRdb table, and some are missing; sequencing was by immunoSEQ multiplex PCR. The sample has about 120,000 clones, roughly 89% seen once. The source material was PBMCs or T cells enriched from blood (not recorded which). The receptors stem from a woman aged 25 to 39 who had recovered from COVID-19.

The V and J genes are TRBV4-3 and TRBJ1-5; no clear D. CDR1 and CDR2 (germline): LGHNA, YSLEER. This CDR3 spans 14 amino acids. Trimming pared 4 bases from V and 0 bases from J, leaving 7 bases between. This CDR3 reads CASSPRYSNQPQHF. CDR3 in DNA: TGCGCCAGCAGCCCTAGGTATAGCAATCAGCCCCAGCATTTT.

The chain couples TRBV6-2 or TRBV6-3 to TRBJ2-1, with D possibly being TRBD2 (6 bases). V lost 2 bases and J 10 bases, leaving 27 bases between the germline ends. This CDR3 spans 18 amino acids. Germline CDR1 is MNHEY and CDR2 is SVGEGT. CDR3 amino acids: CASSYPRLSGGTSGEQFF. The CDR3 DNA follows: TGTGCCAGCAGTTACCCACGACTAAGTGGAGGGACCTCCGGGGAGCAGTTCTTC.

V gene TRBV11-1 combines with J gene TRBJ2-1; 8 bases map to TRBD1. Germline loops: CDR1 SGHAT, CDR2 FQDESV (reference sequence). This CDR3 has 16 amino acids. J lost 9 bases, V lost 3 bases, and 13 bases had no gene match. CDR3 bases: TGTGCCAGCAGCTTTATGACAGGGGAAACTTGGGGTGAGCAGTTCTTC. Amino acids: CASSFMTGETWGEQFF. Complete variable domain (other parts from reference TRBV11-1 and TRBJ2-1): EAEVAQSPRYKITEKSQAVAFWCDPISGHATLYWYRQILGQGPELLVQFQDESVVDDSQLPKDRFSAERLKGVDSTLKIQPAELGDSAMYLCASSFMTGETWGEQFFGPGTRLTVL.

The chain employs TRBV2 and TRBJ2-3; the D is unclear. Per germline, CDR1 SNHLY and CDR2 FYNNEI. The CDR3 runs to 15 residues. Trimming pared 6 bases from V and 0 bases from J, leaving 13 bases between. The CDR3 is CASSTTLTSTDTQYF. CDR3 bases: TGTGCCAGCAGCACTACCCTGACCAGCACAGATACGCAGTATTTT.

CDR3 bases: TGTGCCAGCAGCATGTTACGGACAGGGAACGAGCAGTACTTC. Translated: CASSMLRTGNEQYF. V gene TRBV7-2 combines with J gene TRBJ2-7, with 8 bases identical to TRBD1. Germline V gives CDR1 SGHTA, CDR2 FQGNSA. The CDR3 totals 14 residues. The V segment lost 5 bases and the J segment 5 bases; nucleotides outside the gene matches: 8. Together with reference TRBV7-2 and TRBJ2-7, the CDR3 gives the full variable domain: GAGVSQSPSNKVTEKGKDVELRCDPISGHTALYWYRQSLGQGLEFLIYFQGNSAPDKSGLPSDRFSAERTGGSVSTLTIQRTQQEDSAVYLCASSMLRTGNEQYFGPGTRLTVT.

The rearrangement uses TRBV5-5 and TRBJ2-5; maybe TRBD2 (6 bases). The germline V gene has CDR1 SGHKS and CDR2 YYEKEE (reference sequence). V was pared by 0 bases and J by 0 bases, with 12 bases between. CDR3 length: 16 residues. The CDR3 DNA sequence: TGTGCCAGCAGCTTGGATCAGGGACTCTACCAAGAGACCCAGTACTTC. Amino acid sequence: CASSLDQGLYQETQYF.

The V and J genes are TRBV7-2 and TRBJ1-1; 8 nucleotides agree with TRBD1. The germline V gene encodes CDR1 SGHTA and CDR2 FQGNSA. The CDR3 totals 15 residues. The ends lost 2 bases at V and 8 bases at J; junction bases unmatched: 10. The DNA for the CDR3 is TGTGCCAGCAGCTTACTAACAGGGGGATCGGGGGAAGCTTTCTTT. Its translation is CASSLLTGGSGEAFF.

The CDR3, as DNA: TGCAGTGCTAGTATGGGGGCGCATGGCTACACCTTC. This translates into CSASMGAHGYTF. The chain joins TRBV20-1 to TRBJ1-2; maybe TRBD1 (6 bases). The CDR3 is 12 amino acids. V was trimmed by 3 bases and J by 6 bases, leaving 11 bases between them. Germline V lookup: CDR1 DFQATT, CDR2 SNEGSKA (reference sequence).

The rearrangement links TRBV7-2 to TRBJ2-7, with 11 bases aligning to TRBD2. V dropped 3 bases and J dropped 5; count of bases not matched to a gene: 6. This CDR3 comprises 15 residues. CDR1 and CDR2 (germline): SGHTA, FQGNSA. The CDR3 DNA is TGTGCCAGCAGCTTGATAGCGGGAGGGCCCGACGAGCAGTACTTC. Its translation is CASSLIAGGPDEQYF.